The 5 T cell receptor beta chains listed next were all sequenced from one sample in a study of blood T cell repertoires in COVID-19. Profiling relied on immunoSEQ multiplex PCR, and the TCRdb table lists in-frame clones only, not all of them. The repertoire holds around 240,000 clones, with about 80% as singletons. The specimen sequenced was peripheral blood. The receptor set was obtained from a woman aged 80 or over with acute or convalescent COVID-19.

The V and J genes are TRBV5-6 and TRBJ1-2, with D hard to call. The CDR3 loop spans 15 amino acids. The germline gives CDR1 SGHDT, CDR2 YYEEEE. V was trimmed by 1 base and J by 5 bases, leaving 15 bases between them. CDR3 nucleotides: TGTGCCAGCAGCTTGTGGCAGGCCGGAGGGTATGGCTACACCTTC. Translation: CASSLWQAGGYGYTF.

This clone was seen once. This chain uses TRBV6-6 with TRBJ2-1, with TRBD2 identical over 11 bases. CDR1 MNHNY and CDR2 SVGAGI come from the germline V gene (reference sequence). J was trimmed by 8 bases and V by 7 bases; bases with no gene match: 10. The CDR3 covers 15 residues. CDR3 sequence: CASKVTSGSVYEQFF. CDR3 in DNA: TGTGCCAGCAAAGTTACTAGCGGGAGCGTGTATGAGCAGTTCTTC.

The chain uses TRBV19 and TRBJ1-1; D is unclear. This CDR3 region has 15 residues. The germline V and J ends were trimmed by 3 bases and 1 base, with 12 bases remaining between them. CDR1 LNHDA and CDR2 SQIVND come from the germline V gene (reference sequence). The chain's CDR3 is CASSIAAQPNTEAFF. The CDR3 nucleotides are TGTGCCAGTAGTATCGCTGCACAGCCGAACACTGAAGCTTTCTTT.

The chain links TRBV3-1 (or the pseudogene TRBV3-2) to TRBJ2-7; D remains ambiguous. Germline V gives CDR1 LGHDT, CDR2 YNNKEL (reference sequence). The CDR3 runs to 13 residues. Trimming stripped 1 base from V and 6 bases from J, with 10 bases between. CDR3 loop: CASSQGPLSEQYF. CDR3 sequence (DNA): TGTGCCAGCAGCCAAGGTCCGTTGAGCGAGCAGTACTTC.

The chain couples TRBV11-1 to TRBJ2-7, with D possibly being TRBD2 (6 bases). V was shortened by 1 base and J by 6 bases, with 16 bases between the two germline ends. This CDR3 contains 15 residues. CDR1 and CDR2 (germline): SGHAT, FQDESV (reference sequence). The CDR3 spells CASSLEAGRTLEQYF. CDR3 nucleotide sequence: TGTGCCAGCAGCTTAGAGGCGGGGAGAACACTCGAGCAGTACTTC.